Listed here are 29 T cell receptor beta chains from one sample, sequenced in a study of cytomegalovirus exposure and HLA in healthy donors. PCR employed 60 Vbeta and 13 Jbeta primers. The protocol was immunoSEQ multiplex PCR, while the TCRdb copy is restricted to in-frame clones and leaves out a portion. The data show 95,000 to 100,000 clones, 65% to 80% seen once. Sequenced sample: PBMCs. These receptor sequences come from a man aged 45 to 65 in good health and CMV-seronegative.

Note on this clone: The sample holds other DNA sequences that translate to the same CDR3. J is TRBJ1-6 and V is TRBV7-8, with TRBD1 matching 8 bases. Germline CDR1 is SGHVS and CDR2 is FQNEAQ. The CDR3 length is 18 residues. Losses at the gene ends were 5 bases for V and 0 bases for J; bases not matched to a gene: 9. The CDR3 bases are TGTGCCAGCAGCAGAACCGGGACAGGATACTCCTATAATTCACCCCTCCACTTT. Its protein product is CASSRTGTGYSYNSPLHF. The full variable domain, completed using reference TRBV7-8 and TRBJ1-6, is GAGVSQSPRYKVAKRGQDVALRCDPISGHVSLFWYQQALGQGPEFLTYFQNEAQLDKSGLPSDRFFAERPEGSVSTLKIQRTQQEDSAVYLCASSRTGTGYSYNSPLHFGNGTRLTVT.

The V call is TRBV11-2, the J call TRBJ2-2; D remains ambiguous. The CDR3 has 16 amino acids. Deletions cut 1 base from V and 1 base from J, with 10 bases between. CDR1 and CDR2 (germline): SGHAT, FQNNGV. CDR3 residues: CASSLVLQVNTGELFF. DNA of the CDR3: TGTGCCAGCAGCTTAGTTTTGCAGGTGAACACCGGGGAGCTGTTTTTT.

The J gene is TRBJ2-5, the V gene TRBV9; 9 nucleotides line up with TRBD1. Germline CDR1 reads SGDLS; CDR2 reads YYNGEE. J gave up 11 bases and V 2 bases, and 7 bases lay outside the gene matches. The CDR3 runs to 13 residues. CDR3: CASSVEQGAEQYF. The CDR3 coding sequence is TGTGCCAGCAGCGTGGAACAGGGGGCTGAGCAGTACTTC.

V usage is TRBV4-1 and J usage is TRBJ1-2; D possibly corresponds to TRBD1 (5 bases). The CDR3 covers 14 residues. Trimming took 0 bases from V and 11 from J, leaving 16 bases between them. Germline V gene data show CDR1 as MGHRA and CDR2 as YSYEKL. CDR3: CASSQDRGGTLYTF. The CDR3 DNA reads TGCGCCAGCAGCCAAGATCGTGGAGGGACCTTATACACCTTC.

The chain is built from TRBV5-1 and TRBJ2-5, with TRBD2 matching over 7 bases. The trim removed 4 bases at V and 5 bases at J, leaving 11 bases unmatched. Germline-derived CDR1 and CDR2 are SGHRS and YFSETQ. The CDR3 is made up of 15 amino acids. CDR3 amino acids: CASSPPGRGGETQYF. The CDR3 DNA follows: TGCGCCAGCAGCCCCCCGGGACGGGGAGGGGAGACCCAGTACTTC.

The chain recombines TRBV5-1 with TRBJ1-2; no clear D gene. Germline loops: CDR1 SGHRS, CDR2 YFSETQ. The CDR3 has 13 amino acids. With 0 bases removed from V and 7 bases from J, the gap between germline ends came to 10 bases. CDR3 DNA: TGCGCCAGCAGCTTGGTCGCCGGGTTTGGCTACACCTTC. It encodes CASSLVAGFGYTF.

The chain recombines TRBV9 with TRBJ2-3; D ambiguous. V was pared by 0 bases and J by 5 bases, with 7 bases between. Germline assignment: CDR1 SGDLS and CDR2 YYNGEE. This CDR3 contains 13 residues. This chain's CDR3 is CASSVAELDTQYF. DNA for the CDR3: TGTGCCAGCAGCGTAGCGGAGTTAGATACGCAGTATTTT.

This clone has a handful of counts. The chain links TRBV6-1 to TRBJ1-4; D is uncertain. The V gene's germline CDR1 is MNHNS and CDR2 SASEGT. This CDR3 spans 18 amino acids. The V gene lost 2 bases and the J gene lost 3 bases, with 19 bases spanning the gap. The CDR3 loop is CASSESFTTGSPNEKLFF. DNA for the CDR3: TGTGCCAGCAGTGAATCATTTACGACTGGCAGCCCTAATGAAAAACTGTTTTTT.

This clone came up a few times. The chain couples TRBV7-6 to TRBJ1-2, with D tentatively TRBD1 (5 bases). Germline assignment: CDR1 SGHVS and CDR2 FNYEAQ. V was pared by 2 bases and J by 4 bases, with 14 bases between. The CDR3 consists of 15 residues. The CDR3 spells CASSLRQGGSYGYTF. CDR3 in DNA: TGTGCCAGCAGCTTAAGGCAGGGAGGTTCCTATGGCTACACCTTC. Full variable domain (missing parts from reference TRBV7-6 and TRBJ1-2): GAGVSQSPRYKVTKRGQDVALRCDPISGHVSLYWYRQALGQGPEFLTYFNYEAQQDKSGLPNDRFSAERPEGSISTLTIQRTEQRDSAMYRCASSLRQGGSYGYTFGSGTRLTVV.

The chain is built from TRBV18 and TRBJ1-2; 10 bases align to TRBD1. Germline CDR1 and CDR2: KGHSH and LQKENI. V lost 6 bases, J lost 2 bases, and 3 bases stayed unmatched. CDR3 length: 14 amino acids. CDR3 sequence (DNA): TGTGCCAGCTCTGGGACAGGGGACAACTATGGCTACACCTTC. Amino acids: CASSGTGDNYGYTF.

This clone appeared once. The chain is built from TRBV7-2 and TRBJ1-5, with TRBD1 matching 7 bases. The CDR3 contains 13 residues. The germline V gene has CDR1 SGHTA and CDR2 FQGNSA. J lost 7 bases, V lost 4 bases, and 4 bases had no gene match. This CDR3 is CASSSQGGQPQHF. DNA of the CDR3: TGTGCCAGCAGCTCGCAGGGGGGACAGCCCCAGCATTTT.

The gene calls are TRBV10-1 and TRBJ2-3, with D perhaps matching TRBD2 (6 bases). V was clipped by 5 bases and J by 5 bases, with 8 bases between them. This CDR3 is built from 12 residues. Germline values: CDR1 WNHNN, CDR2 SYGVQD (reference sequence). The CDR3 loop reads CASSPGEDTQYF. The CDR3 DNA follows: TGCGCCAGCAGTCCGGGGGAAGATACGCAGTATTTT.

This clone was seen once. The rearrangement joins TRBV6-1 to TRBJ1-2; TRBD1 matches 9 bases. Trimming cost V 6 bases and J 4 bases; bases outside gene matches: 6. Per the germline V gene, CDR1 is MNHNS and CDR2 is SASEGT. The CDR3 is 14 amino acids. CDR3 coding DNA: TGTGCCAGCAGGGACAGGGGCGATTTCTATGGCTACACCTTC. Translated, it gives CASRDRGDFYGYTF.

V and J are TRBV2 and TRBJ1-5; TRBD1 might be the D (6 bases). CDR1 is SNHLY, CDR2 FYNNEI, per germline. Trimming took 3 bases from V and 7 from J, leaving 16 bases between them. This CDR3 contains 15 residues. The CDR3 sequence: CASSDLGASGQPQHF. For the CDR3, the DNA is TGTGCCAGCAGTGATCTGGGGGCGTCCGGCCAGCCCCAGCATTTT. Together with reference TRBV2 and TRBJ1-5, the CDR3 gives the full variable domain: EPEVTQTPSHQVTQMGQEVILRCVPISNHLYFYWYRQILGQKVEFLVSFYNNEISEKSEIFDDQFSVERPDGSNFTLKIRSTKLEDSAMYFCASSDLGASGQPQHFGDGTRLSIL.

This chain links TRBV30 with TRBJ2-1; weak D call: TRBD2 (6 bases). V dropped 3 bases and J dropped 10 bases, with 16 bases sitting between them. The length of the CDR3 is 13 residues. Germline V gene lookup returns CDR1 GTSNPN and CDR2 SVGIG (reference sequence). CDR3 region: CAWREPGLPEQFF. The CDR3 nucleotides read TGTGCCTGGAGGGAACCGGGACTCCCCGAGCAGTTCTTC.

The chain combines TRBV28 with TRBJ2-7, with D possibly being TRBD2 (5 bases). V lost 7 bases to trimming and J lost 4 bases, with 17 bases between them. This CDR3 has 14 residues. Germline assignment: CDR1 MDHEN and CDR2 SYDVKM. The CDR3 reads CASTPDEGGYEQYF. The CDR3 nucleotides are TGTGCCAGCACCCCTGACGAGGGCGGGTACGAGCAGTACTTC.

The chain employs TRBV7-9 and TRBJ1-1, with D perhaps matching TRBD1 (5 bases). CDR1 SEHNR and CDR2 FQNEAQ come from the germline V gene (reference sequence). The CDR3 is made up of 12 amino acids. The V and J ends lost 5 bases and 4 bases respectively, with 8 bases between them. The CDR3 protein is CASSGGSTEAFF. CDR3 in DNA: TGTGCCAGCAGCGGGGGGAGCACTGAAGCTTTCTTT.

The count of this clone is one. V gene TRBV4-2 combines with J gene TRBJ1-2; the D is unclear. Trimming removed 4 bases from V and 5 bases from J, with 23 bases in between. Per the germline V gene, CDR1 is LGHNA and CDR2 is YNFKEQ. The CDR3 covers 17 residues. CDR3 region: CASSPVRDSEENYGYTF. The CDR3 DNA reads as TGTGCCAGCAGCCCGGTTCGTGATTCGGAGGAGAATTATGGCTACACCTTC.

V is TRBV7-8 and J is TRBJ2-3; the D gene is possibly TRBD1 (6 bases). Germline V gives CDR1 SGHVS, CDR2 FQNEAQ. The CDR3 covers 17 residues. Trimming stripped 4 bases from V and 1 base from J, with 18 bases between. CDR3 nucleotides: TGTGCCAGCAGCTCTCGCCTCAGGGGCCCTCGCACAGATACGCAGTATTTT. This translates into CASSSRLRGPRTDTQYF. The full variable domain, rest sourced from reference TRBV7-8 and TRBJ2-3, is GAGVSQSPRYKVAKRGQDVALRCDPISGHVSLFWYQQALGQGPEFLTYFQNEAQLDKSGLPSDRFFAERPEGSVSTLKIQRTQQEDSAVYLCASSSRLRGPRTDTQYFGPGTRLTVL.

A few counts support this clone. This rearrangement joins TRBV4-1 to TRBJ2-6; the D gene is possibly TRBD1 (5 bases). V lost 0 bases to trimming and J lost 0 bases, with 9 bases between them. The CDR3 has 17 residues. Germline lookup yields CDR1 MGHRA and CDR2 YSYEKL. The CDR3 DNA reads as TGCGCCAGCAGCCAAGAGCAGGGCCGCTCTGGGGCCAACGTCCTGACTTTC. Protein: CASSQEQGRSGANVLTF.

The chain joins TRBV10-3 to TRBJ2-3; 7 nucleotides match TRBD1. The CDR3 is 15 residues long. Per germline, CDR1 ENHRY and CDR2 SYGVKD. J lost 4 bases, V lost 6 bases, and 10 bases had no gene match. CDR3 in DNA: TGTGCCATCAGCGCGACAGGGTCTCAGGCAGATACGCAGTATTTT. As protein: CAISATGSQADTQYF.

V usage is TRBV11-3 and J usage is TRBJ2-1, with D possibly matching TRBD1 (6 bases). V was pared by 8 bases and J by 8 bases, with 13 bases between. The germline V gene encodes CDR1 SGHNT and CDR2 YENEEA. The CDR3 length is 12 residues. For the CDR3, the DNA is TGTGCCAGCGGGAACAGGGTAGATGAGCAGTTCTTC. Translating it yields CASGNRVDEQFF.

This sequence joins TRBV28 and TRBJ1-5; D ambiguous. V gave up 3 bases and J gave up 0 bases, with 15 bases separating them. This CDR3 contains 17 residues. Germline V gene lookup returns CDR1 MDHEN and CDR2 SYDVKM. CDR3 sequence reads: CASSFRHYLDSNQPQHF. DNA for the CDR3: TGTGCCAGCAGTTTTCGGCACTATTTAGATAGCAATCAGCCCCAGCATTTT.

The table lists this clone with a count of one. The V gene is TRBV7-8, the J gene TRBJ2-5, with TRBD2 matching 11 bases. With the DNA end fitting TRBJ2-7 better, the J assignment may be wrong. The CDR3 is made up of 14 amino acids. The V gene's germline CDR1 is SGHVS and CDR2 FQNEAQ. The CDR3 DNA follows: TGTGCCAGCAGGGGGACTAGCGGTGCGTACGAGCAGTACTTC. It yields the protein CASRGTSGAYEQYF.

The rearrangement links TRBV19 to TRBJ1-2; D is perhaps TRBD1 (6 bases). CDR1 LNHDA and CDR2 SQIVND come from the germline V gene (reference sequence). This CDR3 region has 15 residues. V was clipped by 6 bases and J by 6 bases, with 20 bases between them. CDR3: CASSFQGRGFDGYTF. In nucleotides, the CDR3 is TGTGCCAGTAGCTTCCAGGGCAGGGGCTTCGATGGCTACACCTTC.

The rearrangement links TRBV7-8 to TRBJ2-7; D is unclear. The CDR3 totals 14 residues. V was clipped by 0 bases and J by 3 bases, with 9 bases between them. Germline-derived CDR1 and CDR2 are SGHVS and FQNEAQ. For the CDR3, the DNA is TGTGCCAGCAGCTTAGCCGTACCCTACTACGAGCAGTACTTC. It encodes CASSLAVPYYEQYF.

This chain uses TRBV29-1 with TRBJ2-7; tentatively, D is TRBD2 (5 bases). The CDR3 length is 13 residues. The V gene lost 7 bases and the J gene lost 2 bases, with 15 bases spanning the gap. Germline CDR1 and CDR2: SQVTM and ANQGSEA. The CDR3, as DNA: TGCAGCGCCCGCTCTGGACTTACCTACGAGCAGTACTTC. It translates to CSARSGLTYEQYF.

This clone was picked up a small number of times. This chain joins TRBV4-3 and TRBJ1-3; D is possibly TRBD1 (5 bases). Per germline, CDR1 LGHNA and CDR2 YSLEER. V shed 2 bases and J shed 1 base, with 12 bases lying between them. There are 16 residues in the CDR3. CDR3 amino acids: CASSQLMDKSGNTIYF. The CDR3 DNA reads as TGCGCCAGCAGCCAATTAATGGACAAATCTGGAAACACCATATATTTT.

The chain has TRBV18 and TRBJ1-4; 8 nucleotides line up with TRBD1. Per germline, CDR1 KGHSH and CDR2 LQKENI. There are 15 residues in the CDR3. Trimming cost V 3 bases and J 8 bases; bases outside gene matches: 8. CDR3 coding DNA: TGTGCCAGCTCACCGGAGACAGGGGAGCGCGAAAAACTGTTTTTT. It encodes CASSPETGEREKLFF.